These T cell receptor beta chains were read from a single sample in a study of technical replicates of blood from a handful of donors. Only in-frame clones appear in the TCRdb table, and some are missing; sequencing was by immunoSEQ multiplex PCR. The profile shows about 89,000 clones, about 94% of them singletons. Sequenced material: T cells isolated from PBMCs. Receptors originate from a human donor in good health. CDR3s include the opening cysteine and the closing phenylalanine or tryptophan. The D gene is left open where the match is weak. Clone size is given for some rows only: seen once, a few or many times, or a class if the clone is expanded.

size: .; D: .; V: TRBV21-1; J: TRBJ1-1; CDR3: CASSKEQLTVKAFF; DNA: TGTGCCAGCAGCAAAGAGCAGTTAACAGTGAAAGCTTTCTTT
size: .; D: .; V: TRBV7-9; J: TRBJ2-2; CDR3: CASSLAPGSNTGELFF; DNA: TGTGCCAGCAGCTTAGCCCCCGGGAGCAACACCGGGGAGCTGTTTTTT
size: .; D: TRBD2; V: TRBV2; J: TRBJ2-7; CDR3: CASGTRGDEQYF; DNA: TGTGCCAGTGGGACTAGGGGGGACGAGCAGTACTTC
size: .; D: .; V: TRBV28; J: TRBJ2-5; CDR3: CASSLDSQPWTQYF; DNA: TGTGCCAGCAGTCTCGACAGCCAACCATGGACCCAGTACTTC
size: .; D: .; V: TRBV30; J: TRBJ1-2; CDR3: CAWSVQDWGDYTF; DNA: TGTGCCTGGAGTGTTCAGGACTGGGGGGACTACACCTTC
size: .; D: TRBD1; V: TRBV2; J: TRBJ2-1; CDR3: CASSPRQGRWFF; DNA: TGTGCCAGCAGTCCTAGACAGGGTAGGTGGTTCTTC
size: .; D: TRBD1; V: TRBV18; J: TRBJ1-2; CDR3: CASSPATGEYYGYTF; DNA: TGTGCCAGCTCACCTGCGACAGGGGAGTATTATGGCTACACCTTC
size: .; D: .; V: TRBV4-1; J: TRBJ2-7; CDR3: CASSPGGDYEQYF; DNA: TGCGCCAGCAGCCCTGGAGGGGATTACGAGCAGTACTTC
size: .; D: .; V: TRBV11-2; J: TRBJ1-2; CDR3: CASSLGGFNYGYTF; DNA: TGTGCCAGCAGCTTGGGCGGGTTTAACTATGGCTACACCTTC
size: once; D: .; V: TRBV7-2; J: TRBJ2-5; CDR3: CASSSGFVQETQYF; DNA: TGTGCCAGCAGCTCGGGATTTGTGCAAGAGACCCAGTACTTC
size: .; D: .; V: TRBV14; J: TRBJ2-1; CDR3: CASSQPRYTGAYNEQFF; DNA: TGTGCCAGCAGCCAACCCCGATACACGGGAGCCTACAATGAGCAGTTCTTC
size: once; D: TRBD2; V: TRBV27; J: TRBJ2-7; CDR3: CASSLVTAGGREQYF; DNA: TGTGCCAGCAGTTTAGTAACAGCGGGGGGCCGGGAGCAGTACTTC
size: few; D: .; V: TRBV6-4; J: TRBJ1-1; CDR3: CASRGRDTEAFF; DNA: TGTGCCAGCAGAGGCAGGGACACTGAAGCTTTCTTT
size: .; D: .; V: TRBV11-3; J: TRBJ1-6; CDR3: CASSLFPRASYNSPLHF; DNA: TGTGCCAGCAGCTTGTTTCCCAGGGCCTCCTATAATTCACCCCTCCACTTT
size: .; D: .; V: TRBV5-1; J: TRBJ2-3; CDR3: CASSLTDTQYF; DNA: TGCGCCAGCAGCCTAACAGATACGCAGTATTTT
size: .; D: .; V: TRBV14; J: TRBJ2-5; CDR3: CASSQGWAAFQETQYF; DNA: TGTGCCAGCAGCCAAGGGTGGGCAGCCTTCCAAGAGACCCAGTACTTC
size: .; D: TRBD2; V: TRBV14; J: TRBJ2-3; CDR3: CASSRTSGRADTQYF; DNA: TGTGCCAGCAGTCGGACTAGCGGGAGAGCAGATACGCAGTATTTT
size: .; D: .; V: TRBV28; J: TRBJ2-1; CDR3: CASSFPRANSYNEQFF; DNA: TGTGCCAGCAGTTTTCCCCGAGCCAATTCCTACAATGAGCAGTTCTTC
size: .; D: .; V: TRBV30; J: TRBJ2-1; CDR3: CAWAAGDRGYNEQFF; DNA: TGTGCCTGGGCCGCCGGGGATCGGGGATACAATGAGCAGTTCTTC
size: .; D: TRBD1; V: TRBV10-1; J: TRBJ2-3; CDR3: CASSETDRGDTQYF; DNA: TGCGCCAGCAGTGAAACGGACAGGGGTGATACGCAGTATTTT
size: .; D: TRBD1; V: TRBV2; J: TRBJ1-1; CDR3: CARRGQGGAEAFF; DNA: TGTGCCAGACGGGGACAGGGGGGCGCTGAAGCTTTCTTT
size: .; D: .; V: TRBV4-1; J: TRBJ1-1; CDR3: CASSQDNGPEEAFF; DNA: TGCGCCAGCAGCCAAGATAACGGTCCGGAGGAAGCTTTCTTT
size: .; D: TRBD2; V: TRBV7-2; J: TRBJ2-3; CDR3: CASSLDASGRRDTQYF; DNA: TGTGCCAGCAGCTTAGACGCTAGCGGGAGACGAGATACGCAGTATTTT
size: .; D: .; V: TRBV7-2; J: TRBJ2-7; CDR3: CASSLYSLVRDYEQYF; DNA: TGTGCCAGCAGCTTATACTCGCTAGTTCGCGACTACGAGCAGTACTTC
size: once; D: TRBD2; V: TRBV11-1; J: TRBJ2-2; CDR3: CASSRQPGLAGDTGELFF; DNA: TGTGCCAGCAGCCGCCAACCAGGACTAGCGGGGGATACCGGGGAGCTGTTTTTT
size: .; D: .; V: TRBV7-6; J: TRBJ2-7; CDR3: CASSSPGGESYEQYF; DNA: TGTGCCAGCAGCTCACCCGGGGGAGAGAGCTACGAGCAGTACTTC
size: .; D: .; V: TRBV6-5; J: TRBJ2-7; CDR3: CASSTQGYEQYF; DNA: TGTGCCAGCAGTACACAGGGATACGAGCAGTACTTC
size: once; D: .; V: TRBV28; J: TRBJ2-5; CDR3: CASSFVGVKETQYF; DNA: TGTGCCAGCAGTTTCGTCGGGGTGAAAGAGACCCAGTACTTC
size: .; D: TRBD1; V: TRBV2; J: TRBJ2-6; CDR3: CASSDRGPGANVLTF; DNA: TGTGCCAGCAGCGACAGGGGGCCGGGGGCCAACGTCCTGACTTTC
size: .; D: .; V: TRBV19; J: TRBJ2-4; CDR3: CASSIRGILNIQYF; DNA: TGTGCCAGTAGTATCCGCGGGATTCTAAACATTCAGTACTTC
size: .; D: TRBD1; V: TRBV25-1; J: TRBJ2-5; CDR3: CASSSRQGARETQYF; DNA: TGTGCCAGCAGCTCTCGACAGGGGGCGAGGGAGACCCAGTACTTC
size: .; D: TRBD1; V: TRBV6-1; J: TRBJ1-5; CDR3: CASSEPGTGIQPQHF; DNA: TGTGCCAGCAGTGAACCGGGGACAGGGATTCAGCCCCAGCATTTT
size: .; D: .; V: TRBV6-5; J: TRBJ2-5; CDR3: CASRFRDMSRETQYF; DNA: TGTGCCAGCAGATTCCGGGACATGAGTCGGGAGACCCAGTACTTC
size: .; D: .; V: TRBV5-1; J: TRBJ2-3; CDR3: CASSKTSTDTQYF; DNA: TGCGCCAGCAGCAAAACTAGCACAGATACGCAGTATTTT
size: .; D: .; V: TRBV27; J: TRBJ2-7; CDR3: CASSFPGSTYEQYF; DNA: TGTGCCAGCAGTTTCCCCGGGAGTACCTACGAGCAGTACTTC
size: .; D: .; V: TRBV2; J: TRBJ1-2; CDR3: CASSGSYADYGYTF; DNA: TGTGCCAGCTCTGGTTCCTACGCCGACTATGGCTACACCTTC
size: .; D: .; V: TRBV7-9; J: TRBJ1-3; CDR3: CASSPGREADTIYF; DNA: TGTGCCAGCAGCCCCGGCAGGGAGGCAGACACCATATATTTT
size: .; D: .; V: TRBV27; J: TRBJ2-7; CDR3: CASSLGLFYEQYF; DNA: TGTGCCAGCTCGCTGGGGCTTTTCTACGAGCAGTACTTC
size: .; D: .; V: TRBV4-1; J: TRBJ1-5; CDR3: CASSQEQNNQPQHF; DNA: TGCGCCAGCAGCCAAGAACAGAACAATCAGCCCCAGCATTTT
size: .; D: .; V: TRBV6-1; J: TRBJ1-2; CDR3: CASSEEGPDYGYTF; DNA: TGTGCCAGCAGTGAAGAGGGGCCTGACTATGGCTACACCTTC
size: .; D: .; V: TRBV9; J: TRBJ1-2; CDR3: CASSVAAGSGYTF; DNA: TGTGCCAGCAGCGTAGCTGCGGGGAGTGGCTACACCTTC
size: .; D: .; V: TRBV5-6; J: TRBJ2-1; CDR3: CASSLGLGPDRRNVEQFF; DNA: TGTGCCAGCAGCTTGGGACTGGGGCCAGACAGGAGAAATGTTGAGCAGTTCTTC
size: .; D: TRBD1; V: TRBV10-2; J: TRBJ1-1; CDR3: CATNTGGLMNTEAFF; DNA: TGCGCCACCAATACAGGGGGTTTAATGAACACTGAAGCTTTCTTT
size: .; D: TRBD2; V: TRBV10-3; J: TRBJ2-3; CDR3: CAIGRSGGSSTDTQYF; DNA: TGTGCCATCGGGAGGAGCGGGGGGTCTAGCACAGATACGCAGTATTTT
size: .; D: .; V: TRBV7-8; J: TRBJ2-7; CDR3: CASSLVQDYEQYF; DNA: TGTGCCAGCAGCTTAGTACAGGATTACGAGCAGTACTTC
size: .; D: .; V: TRBV7-9; J: TRBJ2-1; CDR3: CASSGGASGSYNEQFF; DNA: TGTGCCAGCAGCGGGGGGGCTAGCGGCTCCTACAATGAGCAGTTCTTC
size: .; D: .; V: TRBV7-9; J: TRBJ1-1; CDR3: CASSFNAVGFEAFF; DNA: TGTGCCAGCAGCTTTAACGCGGTTGGGTTTGAAGCTTTCTTT
size: once; D: .; V: TRBV5-1; J: TRBJ1-2; CDR3: CASSVQNYGYTF; DNA: TGCGCCAGCAGTGTCCAAAACTATGGCTACACCTTC
size: .; D: TRBD2; V: TRBV28; J: TRBJ2-3; CDR3: CASSPPTSGVADTQYF; DNA: TGTGCCAGCAGCCCCCCGACTAGCGGGGTCGCAGATACGCAGTATTTT
size: once; D: .; V: TRBV5-1; J: TRBJ1-4; CDR3: CASSLRGAYEKLFF; DNA: TGCGCCAGCAGCTTGCGGGGGGCTTATGAAAAACTGTTTTTT
size: .; D: .; V: TRBV9; J: TRBJ1-3; CDR3: CASSVDPGLSSGNTIYF; DNA: TGTGCCAGCAGCGTAGACCCCGGACTGAGCTCTGGAAACACCATATATTTT
size: .; D: .; V: TRBV10-3; J: TRBJ2-5; CDR3: CAISPQFGPAETQYF; DNA: TGTGCCATCAGTCCCCAGTTTGGGCCCGCAGAGACCCAGTACTTC
size: .; D: TRBD1; V: TRBV5-1; J: TRBJ1-1; CDR3: CASRDRYMNTEAFF; DNA: TGCGCCAGCCGGGACAGATACATGAACACTGAAGCTTTCTTT